Sequencing of this T cell receptor beta chain was carried out in a study of regulatory T cells in long-lasting Graves disease. About the research overall: The definition of persistent Graves' disease was over 5 years of antithyroid drugs with positive TSH receptor antibodies. Overall study findings and caveats: Persistent-disease Graves' patients showed less TCR diversity than new cases. Persistent cases favored TRBV28, TRBJ1-2 and TRBJ2-5.

To make TCR beta libraries, researchers used iRepertoire HTBI primers and Arm-PCR of CDR3 regions. TCRdb redid the calling of the multiplex PCR reads with MiXCR, one entry per CDR3 protein. The sample yields about 340,000 distinct CDR3 sequences, less than 20% seen once. Sample time point: persistent/refractory GD, antithyroid drugs over 5 years with positive TRAb. Construction of the TCR library relied on RNA isolated from PBMCs. Germline lookup yields CDR1 SGHTA and CDR2 FQGNSA. This CDR3 region has 16 residues. A remark on this clonotype: Its antigen is as yet unknown. At one end the junction does not follow the germline gene, possibly because of a read error.

This clonotype was obtained from a female donor with Graves disease. The sequencing used peripheral blood mononuclear cells (PBMCs), collected when the disease was refractory, from a patient treated with antithyroid drugs. V and J are TRBV7-2 and TRBJ1-3; maybe TRBD1 (6 bases). This CDR3 is CASSSHRPGAGNTINF. The DNA for the CDR3 is TGTGCCAGCAGCTCCCACCGGCCAGGGGCTGGAAACACCATAAATTTT.